What follows are 15 T cell receptor beta chains derived from one specimen sequenced in a study of CD4 T cells in relation to SARS-CoV-2 and coronaviruses. Data came from immunoSEQ multiplex PCR; TCRdb stores just in-frame clones and leaves some out. The table includes 25,000 or so clones, about three quarters detected once. Antigens for these TCRs are unknown. Before the COVID-19 pandemic, during about 2011-2019, CD4+ T cells were taken from unexposed donors. CD4+ T cells were isolated from the cells after nine to eleven days of culture. Source material: CD4+ T cells from PBMCs, cultured in vitro. The receptors derive from a human donor in good health.

CDR3 bases: TGTGCCAGCTCACCCCCGGACAGGGACGGCAATCAGCCCCAGCATTTT. Its translation: CASSPPDRDGNQPQHF. The chain has TRBV18 and TRBJ1-5, with 8 bases aligning to TRBD1. Unmatched junction bases numbered 6, after V lost 3 bases and J lost 2 bases. The CDR3 totals 16 residues. Germline V CDR1 and CDR2: KGHSH, LQKENI.

The CDR3 DNA is TGTGCCAGCAGCCGAGGGACTAGCGGGGGTTTAGCCAAAAACATTCAGTACTTC. Translating gives CASSRGTSGGLAKNIQYF. The chain uses TRBV7-9 and TRBJ2-4; 14 bases fit TRBD2. The CDR3 loop spans 18 amino acids. Per germline, CDR1 SEHNR and CDR2 FQNEAQ (reference sequence). With V trimmed by 5 bases and J by 0 bases, 6 bases remained unmatched.

The chain joins TRBV10-1 to TRBJ2-5; the D is unclear. The CDR3 runs 15 residues. Trimming took off 3 bases at V and 1 base at J, with 12 bases between the two ends. Germline lookup yields CDR1 WNHNN and CDR2 SYGVQD (reference sequence). The CDR3 reads CASSEGVGSQETQYF. The CDR3 DNA sequence: TGCGCCAGCAGTGAAGGCGTCGGGTCCCAAGAGACCCAGTACTTC.

This sequence joins TRBV7-6 and TRBJ2-1, with TRBD1 matching over 9 bases. The germline gives CDR1 SGHVS, CDR2 FNYEAQ. V was clipped by 5 bases and J by 5 bases; unmatched bases: 16. The CDR3 has 18 amino acids. CDR3 loop: CASSPRGGAGQGDNEQFF. The CDR3 DNA is TGTGCCAGCAGCCCCCGAGGCGGCGCGGGACAGGGTGACAATGAGCAGTTCTTC.

The rearrangement joins TRBV9 to TRBJ2-3, with TRBD2 identical over 10 bases. This CDR3 has 17 amino acids. Trimming at V came to 4 bases and at J to 4 bases, leaving 12 bases not matched to a gene. Germline V gives CDR1 SGDLS, CDR2 YYNGEE. The CDR3 here is CASSPHLLAGDPDTQYF. CDR3 bases: TGTGCCAGCAGCCCCCACCTCCTAGCGGGAGATCCAGATACGCAGTATTTT. Full variable domain (remainder filled in from reference TRBV9 and TRBJ2-3): DSGVTQTPKHLITATGQRVTLRCSPRSGDLSVYWYQQSLDQGLQFLIQYYNGEERAKGNILERFSAQQFPDLHSELNLSSLELGDSALYFCASSPHLLAGDPDTQYFGPGTRLTVL.

This sequence joins TRBV19 and TRBJ1-2, with D perhaps TRBD1 (6 bases). CDR3 size: 13 residues. The germline CDR1 and CDR2 sequences are LNHDA and SQIVND (reference sequence). The germline V and J ends were trimmed by 4 bases and 2 bases, with 8 bases remaining between them. The CDR3 DNA is TGTGCCAGTAGTAGCACAGGGAACTATGGCTACACCTTC. Residues: CASSSTGNYGYTF.

The V gene is TRBV4-3, the J gene TRBJ2-7; 7 positions agree with TRBD1. There are 16 residues in the CDR3. Germline CDR1 and CDR2: LGHNA and YSLEER. V dropped 0 bases and J dropped 0; count of bases not matched to a gene: 5. The CDR3 DNA reads as TGCGCCAGCAGCCAAGAACGGGGACAGAGCTCCTACGAGCAGTACTTC. Translated: CASSQERGQSSYEQYF.

The J gene is TRBJ2-1, the V gene TRBV10-1, with 7 bases lining up with TRBD2. Germline loops: CDR1 WNHNN, CDR2 SYGVQD (reference sequence). The CDR3 spans 15 residues. Trimming at V came to 0 bases and at J to 9 bases, leaving 8 bases not matched to a gene. The CDR3 DNA is TGCGCCAGCAGTGAGTCAGGCGGGGGACCCCGTGAGCAGTTCTTC. Its protein is CASSESGGGPREQFF.

This clone was seen just once. Here the CDR3 DNA reads TGTGCCAGCAGTATCTCCTACGAGCAGTACTTC. This translates into CASSISYEQYF. The rearrangement joins TRBV14 to TRBJ2-7; D is ambiguous. With 6 bases removed from V and 0 bases from J, the gap between germline ends came to 3 bases. The CDR3 is 11 residues long. Germline assignment: CDR1 SGHDN and CDR2 FVKESK.

V is TRBV7-2 and J is TRBJ2-7; 9 bases match TRBD2. The length of the CDR3 is 14 residues. The germline V gene encodes CDR1 SGHTA and CDR2 FQGNSA. After removal of 3 bases from V and 6 bases from J, the junction contained 6 bases not matched to a gene. The CDR3 nucleotides read TGTGCCAGCAGCTTTAAGCGGGAGGAGGGCGAGCAGTACTTC. This codes for CASSFKREEGEQYF.

This clone was counted between two and nine times. The J gene is TRBJ2-7, the V gene TRBV7-2, with D possibly being TRBD1 (6 bases). This CDR3 comprises 14 residues. Germline CDR1 reads SGHTA; CDR2 reads FQGNSA. V was pared by 4 bases and J by 2 bases, with 12 bases between. CDR3 sequence reads: CASSSPGHPYEQYF. CDR3 nucleotide sequence: TGTGCCAGCAGCTCACCGGGACACCCCTACGAGCAGTACTTC.

The rearrangement uses TRBV3-1 (or the pseudogene TRBV3-2) and TRBJ2-5; 11 nucleotides agree with TRBD2. V was pared by 4 bases and J by 3 bases, with 7 bases of the junction left unmatched. Germline values: CDR1 LGHDT, CDR2 YNNKEL (reference sequence). The CDR3 consists of 16 residues. CDR3 sequence (DNA): TGTGCCAGCAGCCCCCTGGTAGCGGGAGGGGAAGAGACCCAGTACTTC. Protein product: CASSPLVAGGEETQYF.

This chain uses TRBV9 with TRBJ1-5; 8 nucleotides align to TRBD1. Trimming removed 3 bases from V and 6 bases from J; junction bases left unmatched: 8. The CDR3 consists of 15 residues. In germline, CDR1 is SGDLS, CDR2 YYNGEE. CDR3 coding DNA: TGTGCCAGCAGCGAAGGACAGGGCGTAAGTCAGCCCCAGCATTTT. Its translation: CASSEGQGVSQPQHF.

V is TRBV19 and J is TRBJ2-6; D not resolved. The CDR3 runs to 14 residues. CDR1 is LNHDA, CDR2 SQIVND, per germline (reference sequence). V was pared by 10 bases and J by 2 bases, with 12 bases between. The DNA of the CDR3 is TGTGCCACCGGTGGGTTAACTGGGGCCAACGTCCTGACTTTC. This sequence encodes CATGGLTGANVLTF.

This clone was picked up one time. The rearrangement joins TRBV13 to TRBJ2-5; D ambiguous. Looked up from germline, CDR1 is PRHDT and CDR2 is FYEKMQ (reference sequence). CDR3 length equals 15 residues. V lost 3 bases and J lost 1, with 12 bases in between. In nucleotides, the CDR3 is TGTGCCAGCAGCTTTAAGGAGTTTGGCCAAGAGACCCAGTACTTC. Translated, it gives CASSFKEFGQETQYF.